This TCR beta chain is from a study of blood T cell repertoires in COVID-19. Study in general: The samples span acute and convalescent COVID-19 from the United States, Italy and Spain.

Here immunoSEQ multiplex PCR was the method, and the copy in TCRdb shows in-frame clones only, minus some. The sample lists approximately 230,000 clones; almost 90% were seen once. V was pared by 1 base and J by 2 bases, with 9 bases of the junction left unmatched. The germline V gene has CDR1 SGHTA and CDR2 FQGNSA. The length of the CDR3 is 18 residues. The specimen sequenced was peripheral blood. The chain joins TRBV7-2 to TRBJ2-1; 9 bases are a match to TRBD2. The receptor's source is a man of 80 years or more with acute or convalescent COVID-19. In nucleotides, the CDR3 is TGTGCCAGCAGCTTAGGTCCTAGCGGGACCCTCACCTACAATGAGCAGTTCTTC. This encodes CASSLGPSGTLTYNEQFF. Supplemented by reference TRBV7-2 and TRBJ2-1, the full variable domain reads GAGVSQSPSNKVTEKGKDVELRCDPISGHTALYWYRQSLGQGLEFLIYFQGNSAPDKSGLPSDRFSAERTGGSVSTLTIQRTQQEDSAVYLCASSLGPSGTLTYNEQFFGPGTRLTVL.